A selection of T cell receptor beta chains follows, all from one sample in a study of cytomegalovirus exposure and HLA in healthy donors. Sequencing used immunoSEQ multiplex PCR; TCRdb keeps in-frame clones, though not all of them. The repertoire has some 180,000 clones, just over 75% of them found once; the top ten carry 3.7%. Sequenced sample: PBMCs. These receptors originate from a woman in her sixties in good health and CMV-seropositive. The CDR3 runs from the conserved cysteine through the conserved F or W. Fields, in order: V gene, J gene, D gene, clone size, CDR3 protein, CDR3 DNA. A D gene is named only where the DNA matches it firmly. Clone size, where shown, is once, few, many, or a class for clones that have expanded.

v_gene: TRBV30
j_gene: TRBJ2-1
d_gene: .
abundance: .
CDR3aa: CAWSVGHMIEQFF
CDR3nt: TGTGCCTGGAGTGTAGGACACATGATTGAGCAGTTCTTC

v_gene: TRBV5-1
j_gene: TRBJ2-5
d_gene: .
abundance: .
CDR3aa: CASSLGSHGGQETQYF
CDR3nt: TGCGCCAGCAGCTTGGGATCCCACGGAGGCCAAGAGACCCAGTACTTC

v_gene: TRBV9
j_gene: TRBJ1-6
d_gene: TRBD1
abundance: .
CDR3aa: CASSFGGTGNNSPLHF
CDR3nt: TGTGCCAGCAGCTTCGGGGGGACAGGGAATAATTCACCCCTCCACTTT

v_gene: TRBV11-2
j_gene: TRBJ1-2
d_gene: .
abundance: .
CDR3aa: CASSLEFGTHGYTF
CDR3nt: TGTGCCAGCAGCTTAGAGTTTGGGACTCACGGCTACACCTTC

v_gene: TRBV25-1
j_gene: TRBJ1-2
d_gene: TRBD1
abundance: .
CDR3aa: CASSAGGDGYTF
CDR3nt: TGTGCCAGCAGTGCAGGGGGCGATGGCTACACCTTC

v_gene: TRBV2
j_gene: TRBJ2-7
d_gene: .
abundance: once
CDR3aa: CASRSGLYEQYF
CDR3nt: TGTGCCAGCAGGTCGGGACTCTACGAGCAGTACTTC

v_gene: TRBV7-2
j_gene: TRBJ1-2
d_gene: TRBD1
abundance: .
CDR3aa: CASSLGRGTENYGYTF
CDR3nt: TGTGCCAGCAGCCTGGGCAGGGGGACGGAAAACTATGGCTACACCTTC

v_gene: TRBV4-1
j_gene: TRBJ2-3
d_gene: TRBD2
abundance: .
CDR3aa: CASSQEERGAWNTQYF
CDR3nt: TGCGCCAGCAGCCAAGAAGAGCGGGGGGCCTGGAATACGCAGTATTTT

v_gene: TRBV6-6
j_gene: TRBJ2-3
d_gene: .
abundance: few
CDR3aa: CASSYLVPRVDTQYF
CDR3nt: TGTGCCAGCAGTTATCTAGTTCCTCGGGTAGATACGCAGTATTTT

v_gene: TRBV28
j_gene: TRBJ2-2
d_gene: TRBD2
abundance: few
CDR3aa: CASSHFRLAGGGTGELFF
CDR3nt: TGTGCCAGCAGTCACTTTAGACTAGCGGGAGGTGGAACCGGGGAGCTGTTTTTT

v_gene: TRBV7-3
j_gene: TRBJ1-1
d_gene: .
abundance: .
CDR3aa: CASSLGHQNTEAFF
CDR3nt: TGTGCCAGCAGTTTGGGACATCAGAACACTGAAGCTTTCTTT

v_gene: TRBV7-8
j_gene: TRBJ1-4
d_gene: .
abundance: .
CDR3aa: CASSSPGKTNEKLFF
CDR3nt: TGTGCCAGCAGCTCCCCGGGGAAAACTAATGAAAAACTGTTTTTT

v_gene: TRBV7-2
j_gene: TRBJ2-7
d_gene: TRBD1
abundance: .
CDR3aa: CASSLVSGQGVSNEQYF
CDR3nt: TGTGCCAGCAGCTTAGTCTCGGGACAGGGAGTTTCCAACGAGCAGTACTTC

v_gene: TRBV29-1
j_gene: TRBJ1-1
d_gene: TRBD1
abundance: .
CDR3aa: CSLRMTGSTEAFF
CDR3nt: TGCAGCCTTAGAATGACAGGGAGCACTGAAGCTTTCTTT

v_gene: TRBV28
j_gene: TRBJ1-2
d_gene: .
abundance: .
CDR3aa: CASSYNYGYTF
CDR3nt: TGTGCCAGTTCGTATAACTATGGCTACACCTTC

v_gene: TRBV7-3
j_gene: TRBJ2-1
d_gene: TRBD2
abundance: .
CDR3aa: CASSPSGSSYNEQFF
CDR3nt: TGTGCCAGCAGCCCTAGCGGATCCTCCTACAATGAGCAGTTCTTC

v_gene: TRBV7-8
j_gene: TRBJ2-1
d_gene: .
abundance: .
CDR3aa: CASSFSTSGTYNEQFF
CDR3nt: TGTGCCAGCAGCTTTTCGACTAGTGGTACCTACAATGAGCAGTTCTTC

v_gene: TRBV4-3
j_gene: TRBJ1-2
d_gene: .
abundance: .
CDR3aa: CASSQHEGGADGYTF
CDR3nt: TGCGCCAGCAGCCAACACGAAGGGGGGGCGGATGGCTACACCTTC

v_gene: TRBV30
j_gene: TRBJ2-6
d_gene: .
abundance: few
CDR3aa: CAWSVLAGSAGANGLTF
CDR3nt: TGTGCCTGGAGTGTATTGGCCGGGAGCGCTGGGGCCAACGGCCTGACTTTC

v_gene: TRBV5-5
j_gene: TRBJ2-7
d_gene: TRBD2
abundance: .
CDR3aa: CASSLPPSGTTAYEQYF
CDR3nt: TGTGCCAGCAGCCTCCCACCTTCCGGGACTACTGCCTACGAGCAGTACTTC

v_gene: TRBV4-2
j_gene: TRBJ2-4
d_gene: TRBD1
abundance: once
CDR3aa: CASSRTGINSQYF
CDR3nt: TGTGCCAGCAGCCGGACAGGGATAAACAGTCAGTACTTC

v_gene: TRBV7-7
j_gene: TRBJ2-3
d_gene: TRBD2
abundance: .
CDR3aa: CASSRLTSGGDADTQYF
CDR3nt: TGTGCCAGCAGCCGACTTACTAGCGGGGGGGATGCAGATACGCAGTATTTT

v_gene: TRBV6-1
j_gene: TRBJ1-5
d_gene: .
abundance: .
CDR3aa: CASSVQGSLQPQHF
CDR3nt: TGTGCCAGCAGTGTACAGGGAAGTCTTCAGCCCCAGCATTTT

v_gene: TRBV7-6
j_gene: TRBJ2-5
d_gene: TRBD2
abundance: .
CDR3aa: CASSLDMSGRAGETQYF
CDR3nt: TGTGCCAGCAGCTTAGATATGAGCGGGAGGGCCGGAGAGACCCAGTACTTC

v_gene: TRBV27
j_gene: TRBJ1-4
d_gene: TRBD1
abundance: .
CDR3aa: CASSIGTGLNEKLFF
CDR3nt: TGTGCCAGCAGTATCGGGACAGGACTTAATGAAAAACTGTTTTTT

v_gene: TRBV15
j_gene: TRBJ1-2
d_gene: .
abundance: .
CDR3aa: CATSGEGNYGYTF
CDR3nt: TGTGCCACCAGCGGGGAGGGAAACTATGGCTACACCTTC

v_gene: TRBV28
j_gene: TRBJ1-5
d_gene: .
abundance: .
CDR3aa: CASSLSTVGGKPQHF
CDR3nt: TGTGCCAGCAGTCTTTCGACAGTGGGGGGAAAGCCCCAGCATTTT

v_gene: TRBV6-1
j_gene: TRBJ1-2
d_gene: TRBD1
abundance: few
CDR3aa: CASSESDRGAYTF
CDR3nt: TGTGCCAGCAGTGAATCCGACAGGGGAGCCTACACCTTC

v_gene: TRBV30
j_gene: TRBJ1-6
d_gene: TRBD1
abundance: .
CDR3aa: CAWSATGGPISPLHF
CDR3nt: TGTGCCTGGAGTGCCACAGGGGGCCCCATCTCACCCCTCCACTTT

v_gene: TRBV10-2
j_gene: TRBJ2-7
d_gene: .
abundance: .
CDR3aa: CASSTTYEQYF
CDR3nt: TGCGCCAGCAGTACTACCTACGAGCAGTACTTC

v_gene: TRBV5-1
j_gene: TRBJ2-7
d_gene: .
abundance: .
CDR3aa: CASSLGSLTYEQYF
CDR3nt: TGCGCCAGCAGCTTGGGGAGCCTGACCTACGAGCAGTACTTC

v_gene: TRBV28
j_gene: TRBJ1-2
d_gene: .
abundance: .
CDR3aa: CASSRQGIFRAGYTF
CDR3nt: TGTGCCAGCAGCCGCCAGGGCATTTTTAGGGCCGGCTACACCTTC

v_gene: TRBV5-1
j_gene: TRBJ2-3
d_gene: TRBD2
abundance: .
CDR3aa: CASSRTSGGELTDTQYF
CDR3nt: TGCGCCAGCAGCCGGACTAGCGGGGGGGAACTCACAGATACGCAGTATTTT

v_gene: TRBV10-3
j_gene: TRBJ1-2
d_gene: .
abundance: .
CDR3aa: CAIGSGTGGGSYTF
CDR3nt: TGTGCCATCGGCTCCGGGACGGGGGGTGGGAGCTACACCTTC

v_gene: TRBV7-8
j_gene: TRBJ2-5
d_gene: .
abundance: many
CDR3aa: CASSTGQWRDQYF
CDR3nt: TGTGCCAGCAGCACGGGACAGTGGAGGGACCAGTACTTC

v_gene: TRBV5-1
j_gene: TRBJ2-5
d_gene: TRBD1
abundance: .
CDR3aa: CASRKGQGAFQETQYF
CDR3nt: TGCGCCAGCAGGAAGGGACAGGGGGCATTCCAAGAGACCCAGTACTTC

v_gene: TRBV6-6
j_gene: TRBJ2-2
d_gene: TRBD2
abundance: .
CDR3aa: CASREGTGELFF
CDR3nt: TGTGCCAGCCGGGAGGGGACCGGGGAGCTGTTTTTT

v_gene: TRBV6-5
j_gene: TRBJ2-7
d_gene: .
abundance: .
CDR3aa: CAAASSLEQYF
CDR3nt: TGTGCCGCGGCCTCCTCTCTCGAGCAGTACTTC

v_gene: TRBV28
j_gene: TRBJ2-3
d_gene: .
abundance: .
CDR3aa: CASIPRTPRTDTQYF
CDR3nt: TGTGCCAGCATCCCTAGAACCCCGAGGACAGATACGCAGTATTTT

v_gene: TRBV5-8
j_gene: TRBJ2-3
d_gene: TRBD1
abundance: once
CDR3aa: CASSAGLTGGRADTQYF
CDR3nt: TGTGCCAGCAGCGCGGGGCTGACAGGGGGCAGGGCAGATACGCAGTATTTT